The rows below give T cell receptor beta chains drawn from one sample of a study of cytomegalovirus exposure and HLA in healthy donors. This table comes from immunoSEQ multiplex PCR, and its TCRdb copy is limited to in-frame clones, with some not included. The table includes 130,000 or so clones, roughly 80% detected once. Input material: PBMCs. These receptors were obtained from a woman between 45 and 65 years old in good health and CMV-seropositive. Both conserved end residues are part of each CDR3. The D gene is left open where the match is weak. The listing skips clone size in some rows; elsewhere it reads once, few, many or a size class.

d_call: .
clone_size: .
j_call: TRBJ2-2
v_call: TRBV5-4
cdr3_nt: TGTGCCAGCAGCTCTGAGACAGCGAACACCGGGGAGCTGTTTTTT
cdr3_aa: CASSSETANTGELFF

d_call: TRBD1
clone_size: .
j_call: TRBJ1-5
v_call: TRBV27
cdr3_nt: TGTGCCAGCAGTTTACAGGGGGCGCGACTCAATCAGCCCCAGCATTTT
cdr3_aa: CASSLQGARLNQPQHF

d_call: .
clone_size: .
j_call: TRBJ2-1
v_call: TRBV7-3
cdr3_nt: TGTGCCAGCAGCCTATACGACTACAATGAGCAGTTCTTC
cdr3_aa: CASSLYDYNEQFF

d_call: .
clone_size: .
j_call: TRBJ2-7
v_call: TRBV5-5
cdr3_nt: TGTGCCAGCAGCTTGGTGGGGGGTCAGTACGAGCAGTACTTC
cdr3_aa: CASSLVGGQYEQYF

d_call: .
clone_size: few
j_call: TRBJ1-2
v_call: TRBV5-4
cdr3_nt: TGTGCCAGCAGCTTGAACTCCTATGGCTACACCTTC
cdr3_aa: CASSLNSYGYTF

d_call: .
clone_size: .
j_call: TRBJ1-4
v_call: TRBV6-6
cdr3_nt: TGTGCCAGCAGTTACATGCCGGATGAAAAACTGTTTTTT
cdr3_aa: CASSYMPDEKLFF

d_call: TRBD2
clone_size: .
j_call: TRBJ2-2
v_call: TRBV4-3
cdr3_nt: TGCGCCAGCAGCTCCCGGGGGAGCGGGGGGTGGAACACCGGGGAGCTGTTTTTT
cdr3_aa: CASSSRGSGGWNTGELFF

d_call: TRBD2
clone_size: .
j_call: TRBJ2-2
v_call: TRBV5-4
cdr3_nt: TGTGCCAGCGGGACTAGCGGGGGGGCGAACACCGGGGAGCTGTTTTTT
cdr3_aa: CASGTSGGANTGELFF

d_call: TRBD1
clone_size: .
j_call: TRBJ2-7
v_call: TRBV7-2
cdr3_nt: TGTGCCAGCAGCTTATTTTTTGTCAACAAGGGGGCATTCCACGAGCAGTACTTC
cdr3_aa: CASSLFFVNKGAFHEQYF

d_call: TRBD1
clone_size: few
j_call: TRBJ2-7
v_call: TRBV19
cdr3_nt: TGTGCCAGTAGTTCCGGGACAGGGGGGACCTACGAGCAGTACTTC
cdr3_aa: CASSSGTGGTYEQYF

d_call: .
clone_size: .
j_call: TRBJ1-1
v_call: TRBV10-3
cdr3_nt: TGTGCCATCAGTGAGTCGTACGGGGGGGGCGGATTGGTTGAAGCTTTCTTT
cdr3_aa: CAISESYGGGGLVEAFF

d_call: .
clone_size: .
j_call: TRBJ2-5
v_call: TRBV11-1
cdr3_nt: TGTGCCAGCAGCTTGGGCAGGGAAGGTGAGCAGTACTTC
cdr3_aa: CASSLGREGEQYF

d_call: .
clone_size: .
j_call: TRBJ2-3
v_call: TRBV4-1
cdr3_nt: TGCGCCAGCAGCCAAGAAGGGGGTCCCCGACGCACAGATACGCAGTATTTT
cdr3_aa: CASSQEGGPRRTDTQYF

d_call: .
clone_size: .
j_call: TRBJ1-2
v_call: TRBV7-9
cdr3_nt: TGTGCCAGCAGCTCCGGGTACGGCTACACCTTC
cdr3_aa: CASSSGYGYTF

d_call: .
clone_size: .
j_call: TRBJ2-1
v_call: TRBV20-1
cdr3_nt: TGCAGTGCAGATTTCGGGTCGCTAAAGTTCTTC
cdr3_aa: CSADFGSLKFF

d_call: .
clone_size: few
j_call: TRBJ2-1
v_call: TRBV5-1
cdr3_nt: TGCGCCAGCAACCCAGGGGCGGTGAATGAGCAGTTCTTC
cdr3_aa: CASNPGAVNEQFF

d_call: .
clone_size: .
j_call: TRBJ2-5
v_call: TRBV28
cdr3_nt: TGTGCCAGCAGTTTGGGGAGTATGGAGACCCAGTACTTC
cdr3_aa: CASSLGSMETQYF

d_call: TRBD1
clone_size: .
j_call: TRBJ1-5
v_call: TRBV2
cdr3_nt: TGTGCCAGCAGTATACTCCGGGACAGAAATAGCAATCAGCCCCAGCATTTT
cdr3_aa: CASSILRDRNSNQPQHF

d_call: TRBD1
clone_size: .
j_call: TRBJ1-2
v_call: TRBV23-1
cdr3_nt: TGCGCCAGCAGTCAATCGAGGGACAGGGTTTTACCCTGGGGCTACACCTTC
cdr3_aa: CASSQSRDRVLPWGYTF

d_call: .
clone_size: .
j_call: TRBJ2-5
v_call: TRBV6-5
cdr3_nt: TGTGCCAGCAGCACATATTCCGCCCAGTACTTC
cdr3_aa: CASSTYSAQYF

d_call: .
clone_size: .
j_call: TRBJ2-1
v_call: TRBV6-1
cdr3_nt: TGTGCCAGCACTGTACGGGACTCCATCTACAATGAGCAGTTCTTC
cdr3_aa: CASTVRDSIYNEQFF

d_call: .
clone_size: .
j_call: TRBJ1-6
v_call: TRBV11-2
cdr3_nt: TGTGCCAGCAGCTACCTGACAGGCCAGTTAAGTTCACCCCTCCACTTT
cdr3_aa: CASSYLTGQLSSPLHF

d_call: TRBD1
clone_size: few
j_call: TRBJ2-6
v_call: TRBV19
cdr3_nt: TGTGCCAGTAGTATAGTGGGGACAGGGAAAGGGGCCAACGGCCTGACTTTC
cdr3_aa: CASSIVGTGKGANGLTF

d_call: TRBD2
clone_size: .
j_call: TRBJ2-1
v_call: TRBV27
cdr3_nt: TGTGCCAGCAGGGCCGGGGCTAGCGGCTACAATGAGCAGTTCTTC
cdr3_aa: CASRAGASGYNEQFF

d_call: TRBD2
clone_size: .
j_call: TRBJ2-3
v_call: TRBV5-1
cdr3_nt: TGCGCCAGCAGCCTGAGCGGGGGGGCACGCACAGATACGCAGTATTTT
cdr3_aa: CASSLSGGARTDTQYF

d_call: .
clone_size: .
j_call: TRBJ2-7
v_call: TRBV11-2
cdr3_nt: TGTGCCAGCAGGAGGGGGTACGAGCAGTACTTC
cdr3_aa: CASRRGYEQYF

d_call: TRBD1
clone_size: .
j_call: TRBJ2-5
v_call: TRBV27
cdr3_nt: TGTGCCAGCAGTTCGGGGAAACCGGGACAGCTGGAGACCCAGTACTTC
cdr3_aa: CASSSGKPGQLETQYF

d_call: TRBD1
clone_size: .
j_call: TRBJ1-4
v_call: TRBV5-5
cdr3_nt: TGTGCCAGCAGCTTACTAGGGACAGATGCAACTAATGAAAAACTGTTTTTT
cdr3_aa: CASSLLGTDATNEKLFF

d_call: .
clone_size: .
j_call: TRBJ1-4
v_call: TRBV11-2
cdr3_nt: TGTGCCAGCAGCTTAGGGGCCAGCGAAAAACTGTTTTTT
cdr3_aa: CASSLGASEKLFF

d_call: TRBD1
clone_size: .
j_call: TRBJ2-2
v_call: TRBV5-1
cdr3_nt: TGCGCCAGCAGCTTCTTAACCGGACAGGGAGCCGGGGAGCTGTTTTTT
cdr3_aa: CASSFLTGQGAGELFF

d_call: TRBD1
clone_size: once
j_call: TRBJ2-5
v_call: TRBV5-1
cdr3_nt: TGCGCCAGCAGCTTGGCCGGGACAGGGGGGGAGACCCAGTACTTC
cdr3_aa: CASSLAGTGGETQYF

d_call: .
clone_size: .
j_call: TRBJ2-7
v_call: TRBV25-1
cdr3_nt: TGTGCCAGCAGTGTGGGCACAGGCCCCTACGAGCAGTACTTC
cdr3_aa: CASSVGTGPYEQYF

d_call: TRBD1
clone_size: .
j_call: TRBJ1-2
v_call: TRBV30
cdr3_nt: TGTGCCTGGGCCCCTGGAACAGGGGGCGGCTACACCTTC
cdr3_aa: CAWAPGTGGGYTF

d_call: .
clone_size: .
j_call: TRBJ2-5
v_call: TRBV5-1
cdr3_nt: TGCGCCAGCAGCTTTTGGGGGGGCGGCACTGGATGGGGGACCCAGTACTTC
cdr3_aa: CASSFWGGGTGWGTQYF

d_call: .
clone_size: .
j_call: TRBJ2-2
v_call: TRBV28
cdr3_nt: TGTGCCAGCAGTTCGGTGGACTCCGCTACCGGGGAGCTGTTTTTT
cdr3_aa: CASSSVDSATGELFF

d_call: TRBD1
clone_size: .
j_call: TRBJ2-7
v_call: TRBV5-1
cdr3_nt: TGCGCCAGCAGCCACGACACAGGGGGATCCGAGCAGTACTTC
cdr3_aa: CASSHDTGGSEQYF

d_call: .
clone_size: .
j_call: TRBJ1-5
v_call: TRBV18
cdr3_nt: TGTGCCAGCTCACAAAGCAGAGGGGGTGGCAATCAGCCCCAGCATTTT
cdr3_aa: CASSQSRGGGNQPQHF

d_call: .
clone_size: .
j_call: TRBJ1-6
v_call: TRBV6-5
cdr3_nt: TGTGCCAGCAGTTACACGCGGTTACCCTATAATTCACCCCTCCACTTT
cdr3_aa: CASSYTRLPYNSPLHF

d_call: .
clone_size: .
j_call: TRBJ1-2
v_call: TRBV7-2
cdr3_nt: TGTGCCAGCAGCTTAGTTAGCCGGAGACATGGCTACACCTTC
cdr3_aa: CASSLVSRRHGYTF

d_call: .
clone_size: .
j_call: TRBJ2-1
v_call: TRBV27
cdr3_nt: TGTGCCAGCAGTTTAGGGGCGCTCAATGAGCAGTTCTTC
cdr3_aa: CASSLGALNEQFF

d_call: TRBD2
clone_size: .
j_call: TRBJ2-5
v_call: TRBV28
cdr3_nt: TGTGCCAGCAGTTTAGCGGGAGGGTTACAAGAGACCCAGTACTTC
cdr3_aa: CASSLAGGLQETQYF

d_call: TRBD1
clone_size: .
j_call: TRBJ1-1
v_call: TRBV27
cdr3_nt: TGTGCCAGCAGTCTTCAACAGGGGCGTATGAACACTGAAGCTTTCTTT
cdr3_aa: CASSLQQGRMNTEAFF

d_call: .
clone_size: .
j_call: TRBJ2-1
v_call: TRBV6-1
cdr3_nt: TGTGCCAGCCCCCCTGCCACTAGCCGCTACAATGAGCAGTTCTTC
cdr3_aa: CASPPATSRYNEQFF

d_call: .
clone_size: .
j_call: TRBJ1-6
v_call: TRBV19
cdr3_nt: TGTGCCAGTAAATGGGGGGGATCAAATTCACCCCTCCACTTT
cdr3_aa: CASKWGGSNSPLHF

d_call: .
clone_size: few
j_call: TRBJ2-1
v_call: TRBV5-1
cdr3_nt: TGCGCCAGCACCGGGAGCGCTTCCGGATTCTCCTACAATGAGCAGTTCTTC
cdr3_aa: CASTGSASGFSYNEQFF

d_call: TRBD2
clone_size: once
j_call: TRBJ2-1
v_call: TRBV2
cdr3_nt: TGTGCCAGCCGGGCTGTAGCGGGAGGGGAAAATGAGCAGTTCTTC
cdr3_aa: CASRAVAGGENEQFF

d_call: .
clone_size: .
j_call: TRBJ2-1
v_call: TRBV23-1
cdr3_nt: TGCGCCAGCAGTAAAAGGCCGGGACGGGAGCCCTCCTACAATGAGCAGTTCTTC
cdr3_aa: CASSKRPGREPSYNEQFF

d_call: .
clone_size: few
j_call: TRBJ2-7
v_call: TRBV10-3
cdr3_nt: TGTGCCACAAGGACTACCTCCTACGAGCAGTACTTC
cdr3_aa: CATRTTSYEQYF

d_call: .
clone_size: .
j_call: TRBJ2-1
v_call: TRBV27
cdr3_nt: TGTGCCACTAGACAGGCCAATGAGCAGTTCTTC
cdr3_aa: CATRQANEQFF